This is a list of T cell receptor beta chains from one sample in a study of T cell responses to AZD1222 COVID-19 vaccine. Profiling relied on immunoSEQ multiplex PCR, and the TCRdb table lists in-frame clones only, not all of them. The table has tens of thousands of clones, approximately 91% seen once; the top ten hold about 24%. The sequencing used peripheral blood, collected on day 0 of AZD1222 vaccination. The receptors here all came from an adult in good health. The CDR3 runs from the conserved cysteine through the conserved F or W. D genes are given only for firm matches. Rows may omit the clone size; those that give it use once, few, many or a size class.

CASSVVVRGGTEAFF,TGTGCCAGCAGCGTAGTAGTAAGGGGGGGCACTGAAGCTTTCTTT,TRBV9,few,TRBJ1-1,15,-
CASSLAGSREQYF,TGCGCCAGCAGCTTAGCAGGGTCGCGGGAGCAGTACTTC,TRBV5-1,few,TRBJ2-7,13,-
CAISGSQGRNQPQHF,TGTGCCATCAGTGGTTCACAGGGTAGGAATCAGCCCCAGCATTTT,TRBV10-3,-,TRBJ1-5,15,-
CASSLVFGLGGSPLHF,TGTGCCAGCAGCTTAGTGTTCGGACTGGGGGGGTCACCCCTCCACTTT,TRBV7-6,-,TRBJ1-6,16,-
CASSLTGFSGNTIYF,TGTGCCAGCAGTTTGACAGGCTTCTCTGGAAACACCATATATTTT,TRBV28,-,TRBJ1-3,15,-
CASSLPPTNYGYTF,TGTGCCAGCAGTCTACCCCCCACAAACTATGGCTACACCTTC,TRBV6-2/TRBV6-3,-,TRBJ1-2,14,-
CASNPTGARDGANVLTF,TGTGCCAGTAATCCTACAGGGGCTCGCGATGGGGCCAACGTCCTGACTTTC,TRBV19,-,TRBJ2-6,17,TRBD1
CASSQSGLSTDTQYF,TGCGCCAGCAGCCAAAGCGGACTTAGCACAGATACGCAGTATTTT,TRBV4-3,-,TRBJ2-3,15,-
CATRGGGDPYGYTF,TGTGCCACCAGAGGCGGGGGGGATCCCTATGGCTACACCTTC,TRBV15,-,TRBJ1-2,14,-
CASSVAGTQGGYTF,TGTGCCAGCAGCGTAGCCGGGACCCAGGGGGGCTACACCTTC,TRBV9,-,TRBJ1-2,14,-
CASSKVGGLGTDTQYF,TGTGCCAGCAGCAAGGTGGGGGGGTTGGGCACAGATACGCAGTATTTT,TRBV11-3,-,TRBJ2-3,16,TRBD2